One and the same sample provided the 21 T cell receptor beta chains below, sequenced in a study of blood T cells in healthy people across ages. Sample-barcoded 5' priming and a J-beta primer mix drove a second PCR of 7 to 11 cycles. TCRdb reprocessed the 5' RACE reads via MiXCR and lists one record per CDR3 protein. The table lists fewer than 900,000 distinct CDR3 sequences, 45% to 50% of them singletons. Sequencing used blood. These receptors were obtained from a woman aged 60-70 years in good health.

This clonotype was counted ten times or more. The chain has TRBV7-6 and TRBJ2-1; 7 bases map to TRBD1. The CDR3 covers 16 residues. The V gene end was trimmed by 4 bases and the J gene end by 0 bases; junction bases not matched to a gene: 6. Germline loops: CDR1 SGHVS, CDR2 FNYEAQ. The CDR3 sequence: CASSSTGQSSYNEQFF. CDR3 coding DNA: TGTGCCAGCAGCTCGACAGGGCAGTCCTCCTACAATGAGCAGTTCTTC.

This clonotype was seen a few times. V usage is TRBV21-1 and J usage is TRBJ2-1; TRBD2 is the table's D call and was not checked against the DNA. TRBV21-1 is described as a pseudogene. The CDR3 length is 14 residues. The CDR3 loop reads CASPGLDGANEQFF. In DNA form, the CDR3 reads TGTGCCAGCCCGGGACTGGATGGGGCTAATGAGCAGTTCTTC.

This chain connects TRBV7-2 to TRBJ2-1, with a weak D call TRBD1 (5 bases). Germline CDR1 SGHTA, CDR2 FQGNSA. CDR3 length equals 15 residues. The V gene lost 1 base and the J gene lost 6 bases, with 13 bases spanning the gap. The CDR3 protein is CASSLVLGRVNEQFF. The CDR3 DNA reads as TGTGCCAGCAGCTTAGTTTTGGGCAGGGTCAATGAGCAGTTCTTC.

The gene calls are TRBV20-1 and TRBJ2-2; 9 nucleotides match TRBD2. CDR3 length: 15 residues. Germline loops: CDR1 DFQATT, CDR2 SNEGSKA (reference sequence). The V segment lost 3 bases and the J segment 7 bases; nucleotides outside the gene matches: 9. This CDR3 reads CSASHSGRGGGELFF. The CDR3 region has the DNA TGCAGTGCTAGCCATAGCGGGAGAGGTGGCGGGGAGCTGTTTTTT.

V gene TRBV20-1 combines with J gene TRBJ2-7, with no clear D. V lost 3 bases and J lost 5, with 14 bases in between. Germline V gene sequence: CDR1 DFQATT, CDR2 SNEGSKA (reference sequence). There are 13 residues in the CDR3. This CDR3 is CSASSKYWNEQYF. CDR3 nucleotide sequence: TGCAGTGCTAGTTCCAAGTATTGGAACGAGCAGTACTTC.

This clonotype was observed a handful of times. V and J are TRBV7-6 and TRBJ2-7, with 11 bases fitting TRBD2. Unmatched junction bases numbered 5, after V lost 1 base and J lost 3 bases. Germline V gene lookup returns CDR1 SGHVS and CDR2 FNYEAQ. This CDR3 region has 16 residues. CDR3 protein: CASSLVLAGEFYEQYF. For the CDR3, the DNA is TGTGCCAGCAGCTTAGTACTAGCGGGAGAATTCTACGAGCAGTACTTC. Variable domain in full (rest from reference TRBV7-6 and TRBJ2-7): GAGVSQSPRYKVTKRGQDVALRCDPISGHVSLYWYRQALGQGPEFLTYFNYEAQQDKSGLPNDRFSAERPEGSISTLTIQRTEQRDSAMYRCASSLVLAGEFYEQYFGPGTRLTVT.

This clonotype was observed a handful of times. V usage is TRBV25-1 and J usage is TRBJ2-5; tentatively, D is TRBD2 (5 bases). CDR1 and CDR2 (germline): MGHDK, SYGVNS. V lost 0 bases and J lost 2, with 10 bases in between. The CDR3 totals 15 residues. CDR3 sequence reads: CASSEYIPGQETQYF. The DNA for the CDR3 is TGTGCCAGCAGTGAATATATCCCGGGACAAGAGACCCAGTACTTC.

The J gene is TRBJ2-7, the V gene TRBV7-2; 14 bases align to TRBD2. With the DNA end fitting TRBJ2-5 better, the J assignment may be wrong. CDR3 length: 14 amino acids. Looked up from germline, CDR1 is SGHTA and CDR2 is FQGNSA. The CDR3 reads CASNRLAGGETQYF. As DNA, the CDR3 is TGTGCCAGCAACCGACTAGCGGGAGGGGAGACCCAGTACTTC.

The chain carries TRBV20-1 and TRBJ2-7, with D perhaps TRBD2 (5 bases). The CDR3 is 14 residues long. Germline values: CDR1 DFQATT, CDR2 SNEGSKA (reference sequence). V was clipped by 5 bases and J by 2 bases, with 16 bases between them. CDR3 coding DNA: TGCAGTGCTCCCCTCGACGGGAACCCCTACGAGCAGTACTTC. This sequence encodes CSAPLDGNPYEQYF.

The genes are TRBV6-1 and TRBJ2-6; 10 nucleotides align to TRBD1. Germline V CDR1 and CDR2: MNHNS, SASEGT. V was clipped by 4 bases and J by 0 bases; unmatched bases: 6. CDR3 length: 18 residues. The CDR3 DNA reads as TGTGCCAGCAGTGGCCGGGACAGGGGCTACTCTGGGGCCAACGTCCTGACTTTC. This sequence encodes CASSGRDRGYSGANVLTF.

The chain is built from TRBV6-5 and TRBJ2-7, with 8 bases matching TRBD2. The V gene end was trimmed by 10 bases and the J gene end by 0 bases; junction bases not matched to a gene: 8. Germline V gene lookup returns CDR1 MNHEY and CDR2 SVGAGI. The CDR3 loop spans 14 amino acids. The chain's CDR3 is CATRGTRGSYEQYF. The CDR3 nucleotides read TGTGCCACCAGAGGGACTAGGGGCTCCTACGAGCAGTACTTC.

CDR3 region: CASSLFLPLRDRVNTEAFF. The CDR3 nucleotides are TGTGCCAGCAGCTTGTTCCTTCCCCTCCGGGACAGGGTCAACACTGAAGCTTTCTTT. The chain links TRBV7-9 to TRBJ1-1; TRBD1 aligns across 9 bases. V gave up 3 bases and J gave up 2 bases; unmatched junction bases: 16. The CDR3 contains 19 residues. CDR1 SEHNR and CDR2 FQNEAQ come from the germline V gene (reference sequence).

At least ten counts were recorded for this clonotype. The chain is built from TRBV7-2 and TRBJ2-5; D gene unclear. Between the trimmed V and J ends, which lost 0 bases and 5 bases, there was a span of 4 bases. Germline-derived CDR1 and CDR2 are SGHTA and FQGNSA. The CDR3 consists of 12 residues. For the CDR3, the DNA is TGTGCCAGCAGCTTAGCACATGAGACCCAGTACTTC. It codes for CASSLAHETQYF.

In the case of this clonotype: A much larger clone lies a single base off, so this may be a read error. The chain recombines TRBV3-1 with TRBJ2-5; a possible D gene is TRBD2 (7 bases). The V gene's germline CDR1 is LGHDT and CDR2 YNNKEL (reference sequence). V was cut by 0 bases and J by 11 bases, with 16 bases left in between. CDR3 length: 14 amino acids. In DNA form, the CDR3 reads TGTGCCAGCAGCCAAGATCTTGACAGGACTAGGCAGTACTTC. This gives the protein CASSQDLDRTRQYF.

V is TRBV24-1 and J is TRBJ2-7; 7 bases agree with TRBD1. The DNA end favors TRBJ2-5, so the J call may be wrong. Germline lookup yields CDR1 KGHDR and CDR2 SFDVKD. The CDR3 runs 15 residues. This CDR3 is CATSVRQGVGETQYF. As DNA, the CDR3 is TGTGCCACCAGTGTTAGGCAGGGGGTTGGAGAGACCCAGTACTTC.

The chain carries TRBV7-2 and TRBJ2-7; D ambiguous. Germline V gene data show CDR1 as SGHTA and CDR2 as FQGNSA. With 1 base removed from V and 3 bases from J, the gap between germline ends came to 7 bases. The CDR3 has 13 residues. The CDR3, as DNA: TGTGCCAGCAGCTTAGGAGTCAACTACGAGCAGTACTTC. It is translated as CASSLGVNYEQYF.

The CDR3 protein is CASSYLSPGQGQRYF. In nucleotides, the CDR3 is TGTGCCAGCAGTTACCTTAGTCCGGGACAGGGCCAGCGGTACTTC. The chain couples TRBV6-2 or TRBV6-3 to TRBJ2-5, with 9 positions matching TRBD1. J was trimmed by 13 bases and V by 2 bases; bases with no gene match: 14. There are 15 residues in the CDR3. Looked up from germline, CDR1 is MNHEY and CDR2 is SVGEGT.

The table lists this clonotype with a few counts. The genes are TRBV5-1 and TRBJ1-2; no firm D call. The germline V gene has CDR1 SGHRS and CDR2 YFSETQ. The CDR3 runs to 16 residues. Trimming removed 0 bases at V and 0 bases at J, with 12 bases between. For the CDR3, the DNA is TGCGCCAGCAGCTTGGGTGATACGTCGGCTAACTATGGCTACACCTTC. This translates into CASSLGDTSANYGYTF. The complete variable domain, with remaining parts taken from reference TRBV5-1 and TRBJ1-2, reads KAGVTQTPRYLIKTRGQQVTLSCSPISGHRSVSWYQQTPGQGLQFLFEYFSETQRNKGNFPGRFSGRQFSNSRSEMNVSTLELGDSALYLCASSLGDTSANYGYTFGSGTRLTVV.

This chain joins TRBV18 and TRBJ2-3, with D perhaps TRBD2 (6 bases). The CDR3 has 17 residues. V lost 0 bases to trimming and J lost 5 bases, with 18 bases between them. The germline gives CDR1 KGHSH, CDR2 LQKENI. The CDR3 loop is CASSPPQTRATGDTQYF. The DNA for the CDR3 is TGTGCCAGCTCACCACCGCAGACTAGGGCTACAGGAGATACGCAGTATTTT.

The chain employs TRBV6-5 and TRBJ2-1; D is tentatively TRBD1 or TRBD2 (5 bases each). V lost 6 bases, J lost 7 bases, and 16 bases lay in between. The germline V gene has CDR1 MNHEY and CDR2 SVGAGI. CDR3 length: 14 residues. The CDR3 is CASRLGLARNEQFF. DNA of the CDR3: TGTGCCAGCAGGCTGGGGCTAGCAAGGAATGAGCAGTTCTTC.

This chain connects TRBV28 to TRBJ2-4; 9 nucleotides match TRBD1. The last part of the DNA fits TRBJ2-7 better; the J call may be wrong. The germline gives CDR1 MDHEN, CDR2 SYDVKM. The length of the CDR3 is 15 residues. The CDR3 sequence is CASSYMGQGTYEQYF. As DNA, the CDR3 is TGTGCCAGCAGTTACATGGGACAGGGTACCTACGAGCAGTACTTC.